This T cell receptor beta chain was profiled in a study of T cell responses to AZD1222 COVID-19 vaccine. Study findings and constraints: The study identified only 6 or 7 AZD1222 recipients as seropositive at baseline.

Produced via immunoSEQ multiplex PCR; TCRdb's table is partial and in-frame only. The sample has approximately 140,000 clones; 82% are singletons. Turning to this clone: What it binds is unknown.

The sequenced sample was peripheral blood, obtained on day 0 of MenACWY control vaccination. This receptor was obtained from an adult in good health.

CDR3 DNA: TGTGCCTGGGGTCCGAGGACAGGCAGTTTCGTGAGCTACACCTTC. It yields the protein CAWGPRTGSFVSYTF. The V gene is TRBV30, the J gene TRBJ1-2; 7 bases align to TRBD1. Looked up from germline, CDR1 is GTSNPN and CDR2 is SVGIG (reference sequence). The CDR3 length is 15 residues. The trim removed 5 bases at V and 9 bases at J, leaving 18 bases unmatched.